This T cell receptor (beta chain) was identified in a study of cytomegalovirus exposure and HLA in healthy donors. Overall study results and limits: Later on, an analysis tied 15,000 to 20,000 TCR beta sequences to HLA alleles at 0.05 false discovery rate. In an earlier analysis, in 540 or so donors, most V segments appeared productive either ~90% or ~30% of the time.

V trimming: 0 bases; J trimming: 2 bases; junction bases outside the gene matches: 14. The length of the CDR3 is 21 residues. Germline CDR1 and CDR2: LGHNA and YSLEER. Primers for the PCR totalled 60 Vbeta and 13 Jbeta. The assay was immunoSEQ multiplex PCR, and TCRdb's table has in-frame clones only and misses some. Of approximately 160,000 clones listed, about 80% are singletons. This clone turned up a few times. Its antigen is not known. The receptor was derived from a male donor in good health and CMV-seronegative. Sequenced: PBMCs. The rearrangement joins TRBV4-3 to TRBJ2-3; TRBD2 aligns across 13 bases. Here the CDR3 DNA reads TGCGCCAGCAGCCAAGACCGGGACCGGGGACTAGCGGGGTTCCCCACAGATACGCAGTATTTT. This sequence encodes CASSQDRDRGLAGFPTDTQYF.